Below are 29 T cell receptor beta chains sequenced from a single sample in a study of T cell repertoires in cytomegalovirus infection. Their cognate antigens are unknown. TCRdb fed the reads into MiXCR, producing one record per CDR3 protein. Of 550,000 to 850,000 distinct CDR3 sequences listed, around a third are singletons. Sequencing was performed on cultured PBMCs, taken from culture after CMV antigen stimulation. The receptors stem from a human donor in good health (CMV status not recorded). Some clones in this sample may be carry-over from other donors' samples.

The rearrangement links TRBV20-1 to TRBJ1-3; 7 bases are shared with TRBD1. Trimming took 0 bases from V and 4 from J; bases not matched to a gene: 15. This CDR3 has 18 residues. Germline V lookup: CDR1 DFQATT, CDR2 SNEGSKA (reference sequence). CDR3 amino acids: CSARDPNWGQSLGNTIYF. CDR3 DNA: TGCAGTGCTAGAGACCCCAATTGGGGACAGTCCCTCGGAAACACCATATATTTT.

This clonotype turned up a few times. The rearrangement joins TRBV6-2 or TRBV6-3 to TRBJ2-7; 8 bases are shared with TRBD1. In germline, CDR1 is MNHEY, CDR2 SVGEGT. The CDR3 contains 13 residues. The ends lost 7 bases at V and 2 bases at J; junction bases unmatched: 4. The CDR3 is CASNRDRPYEQYF. DNA for the CDR3: TGTGCCAGCAACCGGGACAGGCCCTACGAGCAGTACTTC.

This clonotype occurred a few times. This sequence joins TRBV7-9 and TRBJ1-2; 7 nucleotides align to TRBD1. After removal of 5 bases from V and 0 bases from J, the junction contained 9 bases not matched to a gene. CDR1 and CDR2 from the germline V gene are SEHNR and FQNEAQ (reference sequence). The CDR3 extends over 16 amino acids. The CDR3 DNA reads TGTGCCAGCAGCACGGGACAGAAAAAAGCTAACTATGGCTACACCTTC. Its protein product is CASSTGQKKANYGYTF.

J is TRBJ1-2 and V is TRBV20-1, with a tentative D call TRBD1 (6 bases). CDR3 length: 14 residues. Trimming cost V 4 bases and J 4 bases, with 16 bases left between them. The germline gives CDR1 DFQATT, CDR2 SNEGSKA (reference sequence). Here the CDR3 DNA reads TGCAGTGCTACCCGACAGGAACAGGCCTATGGCTACACCTTC. This encodes CSATRQEQAYGYTF.

This chain connects TRBV7-9 to TRBJ2-1, with unresolved D. Per the germline V gene, CDR1 is SEHNR and CDR2 is FQNEAQ (reference sequence). The CDR3 length is 13 residues. The ends were cut back, 6 bases at V and 7 bases at J, with 13 bases in the middle. The CDR3 sequence: CASSLEIGNEQFF. CDR3 in DNA: TGTGCCAGCAGTCTAGAAATTGGAAATGAGCAGTTCTTC.

This clonotype was seen repeatedly, ten times or more. The chain links TRBV7-9 to TRBJ1-1; 9 bases match TRBD1. Germline assignment: CDR1 SEHNR and CDR2 FQNEAQ (reference sequence). The CDR3 consists of 14 residues. Losses at the gene ends were 6 bases for V and 5 bases for J; bases not matched to a gene: 7. Written as DNA, the CDR3 is TGTGCCAGCAGAGTGGACAGGGGCAATACTGAAGCTTTCTTT. It yields the protein CASRVDRGNTEAFF. The variable domain in full, completed from reference TRBV7-9 and TRBJ1-1, reads DTGVSQNPRHKITKRGQNVTFRCDPISEHNRLYWYRQTLGQGPEFLTYFQNEAQLEKSRLLSDRFSAERPKGSFSTLEIQRTEQGDSAMYLCASRVDRGNTEAFFGQGTRLTVV.

This clonotype was observed a few times. CDR3 loop: CASSFRGSEAFF. The CDR3 region has the DNA TGTGCCAGCAGCTTCAGGGGTTCTGAAGCTTTCTTT. This sequence joins TRBV7-9 and TRBJ1-1; tentatively, D is TRBD1 (6 bases). Germline CDR1 reads SEHNR; CDR2 reads FQNEAQ (reference sequence). The CDR3 totals 12 residues. Trimming shortened V by 3 bases and J by 6 bases, and 8 bases separated the two germline ends. Complete variable domain (other parts from reference TRBV7-9 and TRBJ1-1): DTGVSQNPRHKITKRGQNVTFRCDPISEHNRLYWYRQTLGQGPEFLTYFQNEAQLEKSRLLSDRFSAERPKGSFSTLEIQRTEQGDSAMYLCASSFRGSEAFFGQGTRLTVV.

This rearrangement joins TRBV7-6 to TRBJ1-2, with D possibly TRBD1 on 6 matching bases. Germline V gene lookup returns CDR1 SGHVS and CDR2 FNYEAQ. The V end was cut by 6 bases, the J end by 4 bases, with 21 bases between. This CDR3 is built from 16 residues. The CDR3 bases are TGTGCCAGCAGTCCCACCCTCTCGGGGGGGGCCTATGGCTACACCTTC. This sequence encodes CASSPTLSGGAYGYTF. The full variable domain, in which reference TRBV7-6 and TRBJ1-2 provide the parts outside the CDR3, is GAGVSQSPRYKVTKRGQDVALRCDPISGHVSLYWYRQALGQGPEFLTYFNYEAQQDKSGLPNDRFSAERPEGSISTLTIQRTEQRDSAMYRCASSPTLSGGAYGYTFGSGTRLTVV.

The chain combines TRBV6-6 with TRBJ2-5; D is possibly TRBD2 (5 bases). The CDR3 contains 13 residues. With 7 bases removed from V and 4 bases from J, the gap between germline ends came to 13 bases. Germline CDR1 and CDR2: MNHNY and SVGAGI (reference sequence). The CDR3 loop reads CASTAEVGETQYF. For the CDR3, the DNA is TGTGCCAGCACCGCGGAGGTGGGAGAGACCCAGTACTTC.

This clonotype has more than one count but fewer than ten. This sequence joins TRBV7-9 and TRBJ2-1; 8 positions agree with TRBD1. From germline, CDR1 is SEHNR and CDR2 FQNEAQ (reference sequence). V was pared by 5 bases and J by 7 bases, with 7 bases of the junction left unmatched. The CDR3 contains 14 residues. The DNA of the CDR3 is TGTGCCAGCAGCACTTGGACAGGGCGAAATGAGCAGTTCTTC. This codes for CASSTWTGRNEQFF.

This chain joins TRBV28 and TRBJ1-3; D might be TRBD1 (6 bases). This CDR3 has 13 amino acids. The V and J ends lost 5 bases and 9 bases respectively, with 14 bases between them. CDR1 is MDHEN, CDR2 SYDVKM, per germline. CDR3 nucleotides: TGTGCCAGCAGTCAAAGACAGGATGGCACCATATATTTT. It is translated as CASSQRQDGTIYF.

The chain uses TRBV7-6 and TRBJ2-7, with D possibly TRBD2 on 6 matching bases. Germline CDR1 SGHVS, CDR2 FNYEAQ. V was cut by 5 bases and J by 2 bases, with 16 bases left in between. The CDR3 sequence is 15 residues long. The CDR3 loop is CASSPLPGEAYEQYF. The CDR3 nucleotides are TGTGCCAGCAGCCCCCTCCCCGGGGAGGCCTACGAGCAGTACTTC.

The chain is built from TRBV2 and TRBJ1-1; possible D gene TRBD1, 6 bases. This CDR3 has 15 amino acids. Germline V gene data show CDR1 as SNHLY and CDR2 as FYNNEI. V lost 5 bases, J lost 1 base, and 14 bases lay in between. CDR3 coding DNA: TGTGCCAGCAGTCCACAGGGTCCCTCGAACACTGAAGCTTTCTTT. Translated: CASSPQGPSNTEAFF.

The chain recombines TRBV7-9 with TRBJ2-3; TRBD2 matches 8 bases. Germline CDR1 is SEHNR and CDR2 is FQNEAQ (reference sequence). The CDR3 has 18 amino acids. V dropped 4 bases and J dropped 1; count of bases not matched to a gene: 13. The CDR3, as DNA: TGTGCCAGCAGCTCACCTACAGGACTAGCTAGTCGCACAGATACGCAGTATTTT. This codes for CASSSPTGLASRTDTQYF.

This clonotype turned up a few times. This rearrangement joins TRBV6-2 or TRBV6-3 to TRBJ2-1, with a weak D call TRBD2 (5 bases). The V end was cut by 2 bases, the J end by 6 bases, with 5 bases between. Germline V CDR1 and CDR2: MNHEY, SVGEGT. The CDR3 loop spans 12 amino acids. The CDR3 region has the DNA TGTGCCAGCAGTTACGGGAGCAATGAGCAGTTCTTC. Amino acid sequence: CASSYGSNEQFF.

The chain carries TRBV2 and TRBJ2-2; D gene uncertain. The CDR3 contains 16 residues. V was pared by 1 base and J by 5 bases, with 14 bases between. CDR1 and CDR2 from the germline V gene are SNHLY and FYNNEI. The CDR3 DNA reads as TGTGCCAGCAGTGAAGGTCCTCTATGGGGAACCGGGGAGCTGTTTTTT. Translating gives CASSEGPLWGTGELFF.

This clonotype was picked up a small number of times. V gene TRBV19 combines with J gene TRBJ1-4; no reliable D call. Germline V gene sequence: CDR1 LNHDA, CDR2 SQIVND (reference sequence). The CDR3 covers 14 residues. V lost 5 bases and J 7 bases, leaving 14 bases between the germline ends. The CDR3 nucleotides are TGTGCCAGTAGTGTAGGGAATCTGCGTGAAAAACTGTTTTTT. Translation: CASSVGNLREKLFF.

This clonotype was counted only a few times. The gene calls are TRBV12-3 or TRBV12-4 and TRBJ1-2, with D unclear. Trimming cost V 5 bases and J 5 bases, with 12 bases left between them. The CDR3 is 13 amino acids. CDR3 residues: CASSQSSLYGYTF. In DNA form, the CDR3 reads TGTGCCAGCAGTCAATCGTCCCTATATGGCTACACCTTC.

V gene TRBV7-9 combines with J gene TRBJ1-3; possibly TRBD1 for D (5 bases). V shed 5 bases and J shed 0 bases, with 14 bases lying between them. Germline V gives CDR1 SEHNR, CDR2 FQNEAQ (reference sequence). This CDR3 contains 16 residues. The CDR3 sequence is CASSPPGRISGNTIYF. The CDR3 DNA reads as TGTGCCAGCAGCCCCCCGGGACGGATCTCTGGAAACACCATATATTTT.

This chain's CDR3 is CASSDILAGGPNEQFF. The CDR3 DNA reads as TGTGCCAGCAGTGACATACTAGCGGGAGGGCCCAATGAGCAGTTCTTC. J is TRBJ2-1 and V is TRBV27, with 13 positions matching TRBD2. This CDR3 comprises 16 residues. With 5 bases clipped from V and 6 bases from J, the junction kept 7 bases outside the gene matches. Looked up from germline, CDR1 is MNHEY and CDR2 is SMNVEV (reference sequence).

There are a few counts of this clonotype. The chain is built from TRBV4-1 and TRBJ2-1; no firm D call. Between the trimmed V and J ends, which lost 1 base and 5 bases, there was a span of 9 bases. Germline V gene lookup returns CDR1 MGHRA and CDR2 YSYEKL. CDR3 size: 14 residues. The CDR3 bases are TGCGCCAGCAGCCAAGTGCCAGACCACAATGAGCAGTTCTTC. This gives the protein CASSQVPDHNEQFF.

This clonotype has more than one count but fewer than ten. The CDR3 DNA reads as TGTGCCAGCAGTGAAACAGGGGAAAGGGAAGCTTTCTTT. It translates to CASSETGEREAFF. The V call is TRBV6-1, the J call TRBJ1-1; the match to TRBD1 covers 7 bases. This CDR3 spans 13 amino acids. J gave up 8 bases and V 2 bases, and 5 bases lay outside the gene matches. From germline, CDR1 is MNHNS and CDR2 SASEGT.

The chain uses TRBV7-2 and TRBJ2-1; 10 bases fit TRBD1. The CDR3 loop spans 15 amino acids. The V gene's germline CDR1 is SGHTA and CDR2 FQGNSA. The ends lost 5 bases at V and 10 bases at J; junction bases unmatched: 11. The CDR3 nucleotides read TGTGCCAGCAGCGAAATGGACAGGGGGTGGGGAGAGCAGTTCTTC. This encodes CASSEMDRGWGEQFF.

This clonotype was recorded at least ten times. The rearrangement joins TRBV4-1 to TRBJ1-1; unclear D gene. Deletions cut 4 bases from V and 0 bases from J, with 9 bases between. The germline gives CDR1 MGHRA, CDR2 YSYEKL. This CDR3 comprises 14 residues. Here the CDR3 reads CASSRWIMNTEAFF. CDR3 nucleotide sequence: TGCGCCAGCAGCCGGTGGATTATGAACACTGAAGCTTTCTTT.

The table lists this clonotype with a few counts. Its ends do not fully match the called genes, so a read error is possible. The rearrangement links TRBV12-3 or TRBV12-4 to TRBJ2-1; D is perhaps TRBD2 (5 bases). This CDR3 is built from 13 residues. CDR3 protein: CATSLGTRNEQFF. DNA of the CDR3: TGTGCCACCAGTCTGGGAACTAGAAATGAGCAGTTCTTC.

Only a few counts were recorded for this clonotype. V is TRBV12-3 or TRBV12-4 and J is TRBJ2-5; perhaps TRBD2 as D (5 bases). There are 14 residues in the CDR3. The ends were cut back, 5 bases at V and 4 bases at J, with 14 bases in the middle. CDR3: CASSPTDFGETQYF. DNA for the CDR3: TGTGCCAGCAGTCCGACGGACTTTGGAGAGACCCAGTACTTC.

Turning to this clonotype: At one boundary the junction diverges from the germline segment, which might be a read error. The chain joins TRBV25-1 to TRBJ2-1, with D hard to call. The CDR3 has 11 amino acids. CDR1 is MGHDK, CDR2 SYGVNS, per germline. Written as DNA, the CDR3 is TGTGCCAGCAGTGTTCTCGGCATTTCGGTCTTC. It specifies CASSVLGISVF.

In this sample, this clonotype turned up a few times. The chain links TRBV12-3 or TRBV12-4 to TRBJ1-4; perhaps TRBD1 as D (5 bases). This CDR3 contains 14 residues. V lost 6 bases and J lost 5, with 13 bases in between. The CDR3 coding sequence is TGTGCCAGCAGGGCGGCAGGGAGAAATGAAAAACTGTTTTTT. This sequence encodes CASRAAGRNEKLFF.

This clonotype was observed a handful of times. The chain is built from TRBV6-2 or TRBV6-3 and TRBJ1-1, with D maybe TRBD1 (5 bases). The V and J ends lost 2 bases and 1 base respectively, with 11 bases between them. The length of the CDR3 is 15 residues. CDR1 and CDR2 (germline): MNHEY, SVGEGT. For the CDR3, the DNA is TGTGCCAGCAGTTACCGTGGGGGACCGAACACTGAAGCTTTCTTT. It specifies CASSYRGGPNTEAFF.